A selection of T cell receptor beta chains follows, all from one sample in a study. TCRdb re-called the RT-PCR reads with MiXCR, one entry per CDR3 protein. The sample holds about 680,000 distinct CDR3 sequences, 13% to 15% seen once. The sample taken for sequencing was memory CD4+ T cells from blood. Source of these receptors: a female donor in good health, serving as a healthy control. The CDR3 runs from the conserved cysteine through the conserved F or W. A D gene is named only where the DNA matches it firmly. The size field is filled for only some rows; it gives once, few, many or a size class.

TRBJ2-3 | TRBV20-1 | - | - | TGCAGTGCTAGGCGGGCGGGCGGGGCCGACAATGAGCAGTATTTT | CSARRAGGADNEQYF
TRBJ2-5 | TRBV28 | - | TRBD2 | TGTGCCAGCAGTCCCTGGACTAGCGGGAGTTCAGAGACCCAGTACTTC | CASSPWTSGSSETQYF
TRBJ1-2 | TRBV6-2/TRBV6-3 | few | - | TGTGCCAGCAGTTACTACAGGGTGCAGGGCTACACCTTC | CASSYYRVQGYTF
TRBJ2-2 | TRBV6-1 | few | - | TGTGCCAGCAGTGAAATGGGCGGGGAGCTGTTTTTT | CASSEMGGELFF
TRBJ2-5 | TRBV7-2 | few | - | TGTGCCAGCAGCTTAATTGTAGAGACCCAGTACTTC | CASSLIVETQYF
TRBJ1-5 | TRBV29-1 | many | - | TGCAGCGTTGTGTCTGGGTATAGCAATCAGCCCCAGCATTTT | CSVVSGYSNQPQHF
TRBJ2-1 | TRBV27 | few | - | TGTGCCAGCAGTTTAGCCAAGCGGCTATACAATGAGCAGTTCTTC | CASSLAKRLYNEQFF
TRBJ2-3 | TRBV27 | many | - | TGTGCCAGCAGCCTTAAGGCCCCGTCGGATACGCAGTATTTT | CASSLKAPSDTQYF
TRBJ1-1 | TRBV2 | - | - | TGTGCCAGCGGTCCCCTGACACCGAACACTGAAGCTTTCTTT | CASGPLTPNTEAFF
TRBJ2-7 | TRBV5-6 | - | TRBD1 | TGTGCCAGCAGCTTGCCCAGGGACAGCTCCGATCCCGGCTACGAGCAGTACTTC | CASSLPRDSSDPGYEQYF
TRBJ2-2 | TRBV2 | - | TRBD2 | TGTGCCAGCATCCCCCTAGGTGGAGCGGGGGGGAACACCGGGGAGCTGTTTTTT | CASIPLGGAGGNTGELFF
TRBJ2-7 | TRBV27 | many | TRBD2 | TGTGCCAGCAGTTTATATGGGCCGGGAGGGAGCGACGAGCAGTACTTC | CASSLYGPGGSDEQYF
TRBJ2-7 | TRBV27 | few | - | TGTGCCAGCAGTCATGTCATGGTTTCCTACGAGCAGTACTTC | CASSHVMVSYEQYF